A single sample is the source of the 9 T cell receptor beta chains below, sequenced in a study of T-cell reconstitution after alpha-beta-depleted transplantation in children. During its preparation, the TCRbeta library received unique molecular identifiers. TCRdb re-called the PCR reads with MiXCR, one entry per CDR3 protein. The table lists around 480,000 distinct CDR3 sequences, about 31% of them singletons, with 2% to 3% in the top ten. This specimen was PBMCs from the stem cell graft donor, taken from the stem cell graft. These receptors came from a human donor who donated a stem cell graft to a child with aplastic anemia.

This clonotype came up many times. This chain links TRBV7-9 with TRBJ1-5, with D tentatively TRBD1 (6 bases). The CDR3 is 12 residues long. V lost 4 bases and J lost 5, with 6 bases in between. CDR1 SEHNR and CDR2 FQNEAQ come from the germline V gene (reference sequence). For the CDR3, the DNA is TGTGCCAGCAGCTCAGGGGATCAGCCCCAGCATTTT. As protein: CASSSGDQPQHF.

This chain links TRBV18 with TRBJ1-1; a weak D match, TRBD1 (6 bases). There are 13 residues in the CDR3. Deletions cut 4 bases from V and 3 bases from J, with 9 bases between. Germline loops: CDR1 KGHSH, CDR2 LQKENI. The CDR3: CASSQDRHTEAFF. As DNA, the CDR3 is TGTGCCAGCTCACAGGACAGACACACTGAAGCTTTCTTT.

This clonotype was recorded a few times. V gene TRBV20-1 combines with J gene TRBJ1-5; 11 bases are shared with TRBD1. The CDR3 consists of 17 residues. Trimming at V came to 0 bases and at J to 3 bases, leaving 7 bases not matched to a gene. Germline V lookup: CDR1 DFQATT, CDR2 SNEGSKA (reference sequence). Here the CDR3 reads CSARDPGQGVNNQPQHF. Here the CDR3 DNA reads TGCAGTGCTAGAGACCCGGGACAGGGGGTGAACAATCAGCCCCAGCATTTT.

J is TRBJ2-7 and V is TRBV20-1; D tentatively reads TRBD1 or TRBD2 (6 bases each). CDR1 is DFQATT, CDR2 SNEGSKA, per germline (reference sequence). The ends were cut back, 5 bases at V and 1 base at J, with 12 bases in the middle. The CDR3 sequence is 13 residues long. The DNA of the CDR3 is TGCAGTGCTCGCGGGGACAAATCCTACGAGCAGTACTTC. This encodes CSARGDKSYEQYF.

This clonotype has ten or more counts. The chain recombines TRBV5-1 with TRBJ1-2, with 7 bases matching TRBD1. After removal of 1 base from V and 8 bases from J, the junction contained 14 bases not matched to a gene. This CDR3 is built from 16 residues. From germline, CDR1 is SGHRS and CDR2 YFSETQ. The CDR3 protein is CASSLWTSTGPRGYTF. The CDR3 DNA reads TGCGCCAGCAGCTTGTGGACCTCGACAGGGCCTAGGGGCTACACCTTC. Full variable domain (rest looked up from reference TRBV5-1 and TRBJ1-2): KAGVTQTPRYLIKTRGQQVTLSCSPISGHRSVSWYQQTPGQGLQFLFEYFSETQRNKGNFPGRFSGRQFSNSRSEMNVSTLELGDSALYLCASSLWTSTGPRGYTFGSGTRLTVV.

V is TRBV19 and J is TRBJ2-3; D is ambiguous. The CDR3 spans 14 residues. The germline V gene encodes CDR1 LNHDA and CDR2 SQIVND (reference sequence). V lost 5 bases, J lost 3 bases, and 12 bases lay in between. CDR3 in amino acids: CASSQDRATDTQYF. In DNA form, the CDR3 reads TGTGCCAGTAGTCAAGACCGAGCGACAGATACGCAGTATTTT.

The chain links TRBV7-2 to TRBJ2-1; tentative D call: TRBD2 (6 bases). V was pared by 3 bases and J by 9 bases, with 15 bases between. Germline loops: CDR1 SGHTA, CDR2 FQGNSA. The CDR3 contains 14 residues. The DNA of the CDR3 is TGTGCCAGCAGCTTGGAGGGGTCGGGTGCTGAGCAGTTCTTC. Residues: CASSLEGSGAEQFF.

V is TRBV7-9 and J is TRBJ2-7; D is ambiguous. This CDR3 has 13 residues. The V end was cut by 0 bases, the J end by 5 bases, with 8 bases between. Germline CDR1 reads SEHNR; CDR2 reads FQNEAQ (reference sequence). The CDR3 spells CASSLAGSDEQYV. DNA for the CDR3: TGTGCCAGCAGCTTAGCAGGGTCCGACGAGCAGTACGTC.

The chain combines TRBV24-1 with TRBJ2-1; 11 bases are shared with TRBD2. The CDR3 extends over 16 amino acids. Germline V lookup: CDR1 KGHDR, CDR2 SFDVKD. J gave up 6 bases and V 0 bases, and 3 bases lay outside the gene matches. CDR3 nucleotide sequence: TGTGCCACCAGTGATTTGAAGACTAGCGGGACCAATGAGCAGTTCTTC. This gives the protein CATSDLKTSGTNEQFF.